This is a list of T cell receptor beta chains from one sample in a study of blood T cell repertoires in COVID-19. Clones were sequenced by immunoSEQ multiplex PCR, and TCRdb holds only the in-frame ones, with some missing. The sample shows approximately 400,000 clones, approximately 89% of them seen only once. The specimen was PBMCs or T cells enriched from blood (not recorded which). The receptors were sampled from a man aged 30-40 years who had recovered from COVID-19. Both conserved end residues are part of each CDR3. Fields, in order: J gene, V gene, clone size, CDR3 protein. Size tells how often a clone was seen (once, few, many) or the class of an expanded clone, and some rows leave it out.

J gene: TRBJ1-2; V gene: TRBV25-1; clone size: once; CDR3 protein: CASSGTRDRYYGYTF
J gene: TRBJ2-2; V gene: TRBV7-2; clone size: .; CDR3 protein: CASSLDTVPGELFF
J gene: TRBJ2-7; V gene: TRBV4-1; clone size: .; CDR3 protein: CASSQGSPSGGYEQYF
J gene: TRBJ2-7; V gene: TRBV3-1/TRBV3-2; clone size: .; CDR3 protein: CASSQASYEQYF
J gene: TRBJ1-3; V gene: TRBV5-5; clone size: .; CDR3 protein: CASSTDRGPNTIYF
J gene: TRBJ2-7; V gene: TRBV6-6; clone size: .; CDR3 protein: CASSYSRDSSYEQYF
J gene: TRBJ1-3; V gene: TRBV7-2; clone size: .; CDR3 protein: CASSLRGGTSGNTIYF
J gene: TRBJ1-2; V gene: TRBV2; clone size: .; CDR3 protein: CASSEREKTYGYTF
J gene: TRBJ1-2; V gene: TRBV6-2/TRBV6-3; clone size: .; CDR3 protein: CASSDRPYGYTF
J gene: TRBJ1-1; V gene: TRBV5-6; clone size: .; CDR3 protein: CASSLKTGRTEAFF
J gene: TRBJ2-1; V gene: TRBV9; clone size: .; CDR3 protein: CASSVDARVSSEQFF
J gene: TRBJ1-1; V gene: TRBV20-1; clone size: .; CDR3 protein: CSASNQGNMNTEAFF
J gene: TRBJ1-2; V gene: TRBV5-1; clone size: .; CDR3 protein: CASSQIPGTANYGYTF
J gene: TRBJ1-5; V gene: TRBV5-5; clone size: .; CDR3 protein: CASSLGTASNNQPQHF
J gene: TRBJ2-7; V gene: TRBV12-3/TRBV12-4; clone size: .; CDR3 protein: CASRRTGSYEQYF
J gene: TRBJ2-1; V gene: TRBV30; clone size: .; CDR3 protein: CACLRKSGQLRVGYNEQFF
J gene: TRBJ1-2; V gene: TRBV29-1; clone size: .; CDR3 protein: CSDGQDSYGYTF
J gene: TRBJ2-3; V gene: TRBV5-4; clone size: .; CDR3 protein: CASSPRGEKADTQYF
J gene: TRBJ2-7; V gene: TRBV9; clone size: .; CDR3 protein: CASSAGGPSYEQYF
J gene: TRBJ1-1; V gene: TRBV4-1; clone size: once; CDR3 protein: CASSGGQGKAFF
J gene: TRBJ1-2; V gene: TRBV6-5; clone size: .; CDR3 protein: CASSYGAPYGYTF
J gene: TRBJ2-2; V gene: TRBV29-1; clone size: .; CDR3 protein: CSARQGGETGELFF
J gene: TRBJ2-2; V gene: TRBV18; clone size: .; CDR3 protein: CASSPTQVTNTGELFF
J gene: TRBJ1-3; V gene: TRBV2; clone size: .; CDR3 protein: CASSDGGNTIYF
J gene: TRBJ1-5; V gene: TRBV6-5; clone size: few; CDR3 protein: CASSWRASNQPQHF
J gene: TRBJ2-2; V gene: TRBV6-2/TRBV6-3; clone size: .; CDR3 protein: CASNYVSSGELFF
J gene: TRBJ2-2; V gene: TRBV19; clone size: .; CDR3 protein: CASSIKQGNGELFF
J gene: TRBJ1-5; V gene: TRBV10-1; clone size: .; CDR3 protein: CASSEGDSNQPQHF
J gene: TRBJ1-5; V gene: TRBV7-2; clone size: .; CDR3 protein: CASSLDGQGRRNQPQHF
J gene: TRBJ1-5; V gene: TRBV21-1; clone size: .; CDR3 protein: CASSKKEQAQESQPQHF
J gene: TRBJ2-3; V gene: TRBV5-1; clone size: .; CDR3 protein: CASSLKGLAGTDTQYF
J gene: TRBJ2-7; V gene: TRBV18; clone size: once; CDR3 protein: CASSRDRGEQYF
J gene: TRBJ1-2; V gene: TRBV19; clone size: .; CDR3 protein: CANQDRPLRIYGYTF
J gene: TRBJ1-3; V gene: TRBV9; clone size: .; CDR3 protein: CASSVRDRLSGNTIYF
J gene: TRBJ1-6; V gene: TRBV30; clone size: .; CDR3 protein: CAWSKGQGDSPLHF